Presented here are 26 T cell receptor beta chains from one specimen sequenced in a study of cytomegalovirus exposure and HLA in healthy donors. Repertoires were generated with immunoSEQ multiplex PCR, while TCRdb's copy carries only in-frame clones and drops some. The sample shows 200,000 to 250,000 clones, approximately 88% of them seen only once. The source material was PBMCs. The receptors were sampled from a woman aged 25 to 39 in good health and CMV-seropositive.

V usage is TRBV5-1 and J usage is TRBJ1-5; D not certain. Germline CDR1 SGHRS, CDR2 YFSETQ. The CDR3 is made up of 14 amino acids. The germline V and J ends were trimmed by 6 bases and 4 bases, with 14 bases remaining between them. The CDR3 region has the DNA TGCGCCAGCAAGGAGGACCTTTCTAATCAGCCCCAGCATTTT. Translating gives CASKEDLSNQPQHF.

This chain uses TRBV30 with TRBJ2-6; D might be TRBD1 (6 bases). Germline values: CDR1 GTSNPN, CDR2 SVGIG (reference sequence). This CDR3 is built from 15 residues. Trimming pared 8 bases from V and 1 base from J, leaving 15 bases between. CDR3 DNA sequence: TGTGCCCAGTGGACCCAGGGGTCTGGGGCCAACGTCCTGACTTTC. This codes for CAQWTQGSGANVLTF. Based on the CDR3 plus reference TRBV30 and TRBJ2-6, the full variable domain is SQTIHQWPATLVQPVGSPLSLECTVEGTSNPNLYWYRQAAGRGLQLLFYSVGIGQISSEVPQNLSASRPQDRQFILSSKKLLLSDSGFYLCAQWTQGSGANVLTFGAGSRLTVL.

The V gene is TRBV19, the J gene TRBJ1-1; 8 bases match TRBD1. The germline CDR1 and CDR2 sequences are LNHDA and SQIVND (reference sequence). This CDR3 comprises 14 residues. V shed 1 base, J shed 7 bases, and the junction held 5 bases outside the gene matches. The CDR3 sequence is CASSIGGQGVEAFF. The CDR3 DNA follows: TGTGCCAGTAGTATAGGAGGACAGGGAGTTGAAGCTTTCTTT.

This chain joins TRBV5-4 and TRBJ2-7; D remains ambiguous. The CDR3 runs to 14 residues. Trimming took off 4 bases at V and 3 bases at J, with 14 bases between the two ends. Germline V gene data show CDR1 as SGHNT and CDR2 as YYREEE (reference sequence). DNA for the CDR3: TGTGCCAGCAGCACCCCGGCAACCGGCTACGAGCAGTACTTC. Residues: CASSTPATGYEQYF.

The rearrangement joins TRBV2 to TRBJ1-1; 7 positions agree with TRBD1. This CDR3 is built from 15 residues. Germline CDR1 is SNHLY and CDR2 is FYNNEI. V shed 3 bases, J shed 5 bases, and the junction held 9 bases outside the gene matches. The CDR3 here is CASSERGLSWTEAFF. The CDR3 DNA reads TGTGCCAGCAGTGAGAGGGGGCTTAGTTGGACTGAAGCTTTCTTT.

This chain joins TRBV29-1 and TRBJ2-4; 9 bases are shared with TRBD2. The CDR3 has 13 amino acids. Trimming took 1 base from V and 5 from J; bases not matched to a gene: 0. Germline V gives CDR1 SQVTM, CDR2 ANQGSEA. The CDR3: CSVEGLAENIQYF. The DNA of the CDR3 is TGCAGCGTTGAAGGACTAGCGGAAAACATTCAGTACTTC.

The chain uses TRBV28 and TRBJ2-5; 7 bases are a match to TRBD1. V dropped 6 bases and J dropped 0; count of bases not matched to a gene: 13. The length of the CDR3 is 17 residues. Germline V gives CDR1 MDHEN, CDR2 SYDVKM. The CDR3 reads CASSRRGTARYQETQYF. The CDR3 DNA reads TGTGCCAGCAGCCGTAGAGGGACAGCCCGGTACCAAGAGACCCAGTACTTC.

A single count supports this clone. The chain combines TRBV5-5 with TRBJ1-1, with no clear D. The CDR3 length is 11 residues. In germline, CDR1 is SGHKS, CDR2 YYEKEE (reference sequence). V was shortened by 0 bases and J by 4 bases, with 1 base between the two germline ends. In DNA form, the CDR3 reads TGTGCCAGCAGCTTGGGCACTGAAGCTTTCTTT. Translated: CASSLGTEAFF.

This clone showed up just once. CDR3 nucleotides: TGTGCCAGCAGCTTACGTCCTAGCTCCTACGAGCAGTACTTC. Its translation: CASSLRPSSYEQYF. The chain is built from TRBV11-3 and TRBJ2-7, with D hard to call. V was shortened by 2 bases and J by 0 bases, with 8 bases between the two germline ends. Per germline, CDR1 SGHNT and CDR2 YENEEA. The CDR3 is 14 amino acids.

This clone was counted a single time. J is TRBJ2-7 and V is TRBV13; D is perhaps TRBD2 (6 bases). CDR3 length: 14 amino acids. CDR1 and CDR2 from the germline V gene are PRHDT and FYEKMQ (reference sequence). V was trimmed by 5 bases and J by 6 bases, leaving 17 bases between them. This CDR3 reads CASSRILGRGEQYF. The CDR3 DNA reads as TGTGCCAGCAGCCGCATACTGGGGCGGGGCGAGCAGTACTTC.

The chain joins TRBV14 to TRBJ2-7; D ambiguous. There are 12 residues in the CDR3. From germline, CDR1 is SGHDN and CDR2 FVKESK. Trimming cost V 4 bases and J 0 bases, with 4 bases left between them. The CDR3 region is CASSLSSYEQYF. In DNA, the CDR3 is TGTGCCAGCAGCCTCAGCTCCTACGAGCAGTACTTC.

The chain is built from TRBV29-1 and TRBJ1-1, with 8 bases matching TRBD1. The CDR3 runs to 13 residues. Germline V gene data show CDR1 as SQVTM and CDR2 as ANQGSEA. As DNA, the CDR3 is TGCCTAGGGGACAGGCTAAAAAACACTGAAGCTTTCTTT. The encoded protein is CLGDRLKNTEAFF.

This rearrangement joins TRBV15 to TRBJ2-7; tentative D call: TRBD2 (6 bases). The CDR3 is 13 amino acids. Deletions cut 3 bases from V and 9 bases from J, with 15 bases between. Germline V gives CDR1 LNHNV, CDR2 YYDKDF (reference sequence). CDR3 nucleotide sequence: TGTGCCACCAGCAGGCTTTCCCGGGACTGGCAGTACTTC. The encoded protein is CATSRLSRDWQYF. Full variable domain (missing parts from reference TRBV15 and TRBJ2-7): DAMVIQNPRYQVTQFGKPVTLSCSQTLNHNVMYWYQQKSSQAPKLLFHYYDKDFNNEADTPDNFQSRRPNTSFCFLDIRSPGLGDTAMYLCATSRLSRDWQYFGPGTRLTVT.

This clone has a handful of counts. V usage is TRBV28 and J usage is TRBJ1-2; 7 bases are a match to TRBD1. The CDR3 is made up of 14 amino acids. CDR1 and CDR2 from the germline V gene are MDHEN and SYDVKM. Trimming removed 8 bases from V and 4 bases from J; junction bases left unmatched: 10. The CDR3: CASLSGQHSYGYTF. DNA of the CDR3: TGTGCCAGCCTATCGGGACAGCATTCCTATGGCTACACCTTC.

The chain recombines TRBV25-1 with TRBJ2-5; D call uncertain. The CDR3 sequence is 15 residues long. Per the germline V gene, CDR1 is MGHDK and CDR2 is SYGVNS. Trimming pared 1 base from V and 2 bases from J, leaving 11 bases between. The CDR3 protein is CASSEFAITQETQYF. CDR3 nucleotide sequence: TGTGCCAGCAGTGAATTCGCCATAACACAAGAGACCCAGTACTTC.

This clone was observed a single time. The chain links TRBV6-5 to TRBJ2-7, with D perhaps assigned TRBD1 or TRBD2 (5 bases each). The V and J ends lost 5 bases and 0 bases respectively, with 8 bases between them. The CDR3 contains 13 residues. Germline assignment: CDR1 MNHEY and CDR2 SVGAGI. The CDR3 DNA reads TGTGCCAGCAGTAGGGACCACTCCTACGAGCAGTACTTC. Residues: CASSRDHSYEQYF.

The chain couples TRBV7-9 to TRBJ2-3, with D unresolved. V lost 3 bases and J lost 2, with 12 bases in between. The CDR3 has 15 amino acids. Germline CDR1 is SEHNR and CDR2 is FQNEAQ (reference sequence). CDR3 DNA sequence: TGTGCCAGCAGCTTTGATCAGGCCTACACAGATACGCAGTATTTT. Its translation is CASSFDQAYTDTQYF.

The V call is TRBV7-3, the J call TRBJ2-3; unclear D gene. This CDR3 comprises 12 residues. The germline V gene encodes CDR1 SGHTA and CDR2 FQGTGA. Trimming removed 5 bases at V and 1 base at J, with 4 bases between. CDR3 DNA sequence: TGTGCCAGCAGCCAGGGCACAGATACGCAGTATTTT. It codes for CASSQGTDTQYF.

The chain couples TRBV6-5 to TRBJ2-7; D might be TRBD1 (8 bases). Germline V gene lookup returns CDR1 MNHEY and CDR2 SVGAGI. This CDR3 contains 13 residues. V lost 6 bases and J lost 3, with 12 bases in between. For the CDR3, the DNA is TGTGCCAGCAGACAGGGGGAGGGCTACGAGCAGTACTTC. Residues: CASRQGEGYEQYF.

The chain couples TRBV27 to TRBJ2-1, with 8 bases that match TRBD2. Germline V gene data show CDR1 as MNHEY and CDR2 as SMNVEV (reference sequence). This CDR3 is 15 amino acids long. Losses at the gene ends were 6 bases for V and 4 bases for J; bases not matched to a gene: 8. CDR3 amino acids: CASSRAGVRYNEQFF. CDR3 nucleotides: TGTGCCAGCAGCCGAGCGGGAGTTAGGTACAATGAGCAGTTCTTC.

The chain has TRBV27 and TRBJ1-2, with 7 positions matching TRBD1. Trimming removed 6 bases from V and 4 bases from J; junction bases left unmatched: 8. The V gene's germline CDR1 is MNHEY and CDR2 SMNVEV (reference sequence). There are 14 residues in the CDR3. For the CDR3, the DNA is TGTGCCAGCAGATCGAGACAGGGTACCTATGGCTACACCTTC. Translating gives CASRSRQGTYGYTF.

The chain has TRBV11-3 and TRBJ1-2, with D tentatively TRBD1 (6 bases). Trimming shortened V by 0 bases and J by 4 bases, and 12 bases separated the two germline ends. CDR1 is SGHNT, CDR2 YENEEA, per germline. The CDR3 runs to 15 residues. In DNA, the CDR3 is TGTGCCAGCAGCTTAGAGGGGGCTAGTGTCTATGGCTACACCTTC. This sequence encodes CASSLEGASVYGYTF.

This clone is a singleton in its sample. The rearrangement uses TRBV30 and TRBJ1-3; D is undetermined. This CDR3 is built from 12 residues. Germline V gives CDR1 GTSNPN, CDR2 SVGIG (reference sequence). V was trimmed by 8 bases and J by 0 bases, leaving 8 bases between them. The CDR3 region is CAASVSGNTIYF. CDR3 sequence (DNA): TGTGCCGCGTCCGTCTCTGGAAACACCATATATTTT.

The genes are TRBV5-1 and TRBJ1-1, with D unresolved. The V and J ends lost 3 bases and 3 bases respectively, with 15 bases between them. Germline CDR1 and CDR2: SGHRS and YFSETQ. The CDR3 runs to 15 residues. The CDR3 coding sequence is TGCGCCAGCAGCTCGGGGAACGTAATCGACACTGAAGCTTTCTTT. This gives the protein CASSSGNVIDTEAFF.

This chain connects TRBV6-1 to TRBJ2-1; 10 bases match TRBD2. The J segment lost 8 bases and the V segment lost 2 bases, leaving 9 bases of the junction unmatched. CDR3 length equals 16 residues. CDR1 and CDR2 from the germline V gene are MNHNS and SASEGT. The CDR3 nucleotides read TGTGCCAGCAGTGAACCGGCTAGCGGGAGTGGCTATGAGCAGTTCTTC. Protein product: CASSEPASGSGYEQFF.

The chain couples TRBV6-6 to TRBJ1-1; D not certain. Germline V gives CDR1 MNHNY, CDR2 SVGAGI (reference sequence). The CDR3 length is 13 residues. The V and J ends lost 2 bases and 6 bases respectively, with 10 bases between them. The CDR3 sequence: CASSYRSWAEAFF. The DNA for the CDR3 is TGTGCCAGCAGTTACCGGTCGTGGGCTGAAGCTTTCTTT.